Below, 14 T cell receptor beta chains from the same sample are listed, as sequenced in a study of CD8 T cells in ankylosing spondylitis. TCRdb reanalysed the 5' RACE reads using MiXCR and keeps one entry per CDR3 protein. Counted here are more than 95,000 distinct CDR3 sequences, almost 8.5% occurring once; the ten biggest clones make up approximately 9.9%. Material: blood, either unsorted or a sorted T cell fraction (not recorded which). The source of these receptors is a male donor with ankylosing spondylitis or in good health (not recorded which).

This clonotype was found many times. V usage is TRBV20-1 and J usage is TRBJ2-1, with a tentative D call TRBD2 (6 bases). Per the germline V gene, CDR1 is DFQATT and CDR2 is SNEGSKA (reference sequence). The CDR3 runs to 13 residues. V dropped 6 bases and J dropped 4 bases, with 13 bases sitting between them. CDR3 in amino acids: CSATRDSYNEQFF. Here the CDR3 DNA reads TGCAGTGCCACCCGGGACTCTTACAATGAGCAGTTCTTC.

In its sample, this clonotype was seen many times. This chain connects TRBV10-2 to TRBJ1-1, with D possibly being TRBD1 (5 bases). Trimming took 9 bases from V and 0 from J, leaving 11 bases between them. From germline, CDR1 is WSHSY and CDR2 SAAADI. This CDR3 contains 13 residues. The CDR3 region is CARATDMNTEAFF. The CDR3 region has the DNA TGCGCCAGGGCGACAGATATGAACACTGAAGCTTTCTTT.

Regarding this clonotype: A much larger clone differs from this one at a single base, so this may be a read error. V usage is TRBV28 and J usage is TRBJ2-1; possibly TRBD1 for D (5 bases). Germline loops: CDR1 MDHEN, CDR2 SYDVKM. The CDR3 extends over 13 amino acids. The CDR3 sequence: CASTLTEYNEQSF. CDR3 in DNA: TGTGCCAGCACCCTGACAGAATACAATGAGCAGTCCTTC.

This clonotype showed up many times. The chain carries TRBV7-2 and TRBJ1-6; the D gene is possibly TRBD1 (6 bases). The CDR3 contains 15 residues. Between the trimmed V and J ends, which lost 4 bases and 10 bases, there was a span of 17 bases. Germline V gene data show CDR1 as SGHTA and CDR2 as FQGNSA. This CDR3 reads CASSSEGGIRSPLHF. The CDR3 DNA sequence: TGTGCCAGCAGCTCAGAGGGGGGGATCCGATCACCCCTCCACTTT.

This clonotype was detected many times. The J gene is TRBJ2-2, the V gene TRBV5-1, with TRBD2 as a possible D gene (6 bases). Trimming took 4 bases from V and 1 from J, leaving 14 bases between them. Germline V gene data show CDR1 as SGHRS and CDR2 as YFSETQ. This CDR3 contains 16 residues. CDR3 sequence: CASSGTSLLNTGELFF. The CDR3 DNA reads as TGCGCCAGCAGCGGAACTAGCTTGCTGAACACCGGGGAGCTGTTTTTT.

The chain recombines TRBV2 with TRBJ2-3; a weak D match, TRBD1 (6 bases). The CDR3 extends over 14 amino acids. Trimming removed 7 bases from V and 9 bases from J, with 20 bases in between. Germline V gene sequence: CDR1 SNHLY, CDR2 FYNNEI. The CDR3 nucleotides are TGTGCCAGCAAACAAGAGAGGACAGATAGAACGCAGTATTTT. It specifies CASKQERTDRTQYF.

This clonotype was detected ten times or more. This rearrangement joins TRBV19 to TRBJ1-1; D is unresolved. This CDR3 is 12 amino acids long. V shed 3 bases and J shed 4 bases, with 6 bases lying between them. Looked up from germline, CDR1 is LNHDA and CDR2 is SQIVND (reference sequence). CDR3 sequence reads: CASSIRGTEAFF. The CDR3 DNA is TGTGCCAGTAGTATCCGGGGCACTGAAGCTTTCTTT.

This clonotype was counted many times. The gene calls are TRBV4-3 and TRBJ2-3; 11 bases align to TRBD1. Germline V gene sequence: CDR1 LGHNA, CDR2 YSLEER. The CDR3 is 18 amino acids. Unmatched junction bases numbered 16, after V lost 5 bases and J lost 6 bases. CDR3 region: CASSARSPGQGVLDTQYF. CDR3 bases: TGCGCCAGCAGCGCACGTTCACCGGGACAGGGGGTATTGGATACGCAGTATTTT.

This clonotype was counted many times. The CDR3 nucleotides read TGTGCCCTTGCGGGTCAGGGAGGGATGAACACTGAAGCTTTCTTT. Protein: CALAGQGGMNTEAFF. The chain employs TRBV7-8 and TRBJ1-1; TRBD1 might be the D (5 bases). The CDR3 is made up of 15 amino acids. Germline CDR1 is SGHVS and CDR2 is FQNEAQ. V was trimmed by 11 bases and J by 0 bases, leaving 19 bases between them.

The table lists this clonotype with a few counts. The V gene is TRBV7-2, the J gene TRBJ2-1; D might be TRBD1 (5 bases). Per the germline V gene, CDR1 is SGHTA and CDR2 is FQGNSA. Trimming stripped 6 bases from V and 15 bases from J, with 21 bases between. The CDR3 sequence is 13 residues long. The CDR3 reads CASRLIVGERGFF. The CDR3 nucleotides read TGTGCCAGCAGGCTAATAGTTGGTGAAAGGGGGTTCTTC.

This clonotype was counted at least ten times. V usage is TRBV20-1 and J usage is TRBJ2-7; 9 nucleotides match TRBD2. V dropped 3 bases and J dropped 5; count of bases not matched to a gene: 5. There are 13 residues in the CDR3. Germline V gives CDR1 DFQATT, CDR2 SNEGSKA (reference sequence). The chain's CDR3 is CSASGLAGNEQYF. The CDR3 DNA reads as TGCAGTGCTAGCGGCCTAGCGGGGAACGAGCAGTACTTC.

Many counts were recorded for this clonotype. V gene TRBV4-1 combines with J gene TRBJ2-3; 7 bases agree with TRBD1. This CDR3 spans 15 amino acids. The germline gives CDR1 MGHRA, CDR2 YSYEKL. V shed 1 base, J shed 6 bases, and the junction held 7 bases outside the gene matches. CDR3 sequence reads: CASSQGDRVPDTQYF. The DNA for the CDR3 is TGCGCCAGCAGCCAAGGAGACAGGGTCCCCGATACGCAGTATTTT.

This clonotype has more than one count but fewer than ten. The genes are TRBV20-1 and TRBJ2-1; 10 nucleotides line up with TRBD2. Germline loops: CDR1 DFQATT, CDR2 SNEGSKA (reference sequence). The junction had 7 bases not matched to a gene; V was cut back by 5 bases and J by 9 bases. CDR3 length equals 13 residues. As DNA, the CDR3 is TGCAGTGCTCCGGGACTAGCGCGTAGTGAGCAGTTCTTC. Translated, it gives CSAPGLARSEQFF.

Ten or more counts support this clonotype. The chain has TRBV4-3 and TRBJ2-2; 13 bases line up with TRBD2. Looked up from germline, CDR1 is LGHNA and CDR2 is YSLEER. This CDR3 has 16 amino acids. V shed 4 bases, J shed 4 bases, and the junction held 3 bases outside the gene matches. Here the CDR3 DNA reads TGCGCCAGCAGCCGGACTAGCGGGGGTCCCACCGGGGAGCTGTTTTTT. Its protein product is CASSRTSGGPTGELFF.